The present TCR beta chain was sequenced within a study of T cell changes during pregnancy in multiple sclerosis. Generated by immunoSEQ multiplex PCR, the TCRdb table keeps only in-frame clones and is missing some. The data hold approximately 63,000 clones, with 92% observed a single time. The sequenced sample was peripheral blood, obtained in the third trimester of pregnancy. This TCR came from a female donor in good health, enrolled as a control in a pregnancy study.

In nucleotides, the CDR3 is TGTGCCAGCAGATACAGCGGGATCGTTGGAAATGAGCAGTTCTTC. Its translation is CASRYSGIVGNEQFF. The chain combines TRBV6-5 with TRBJ2-1, with TRBD2 matching 7 bases. In germline, CDR1 is MNHEY, CDR2 SVGAGI. The CDR3 has 15 residues. The ends lost 6 bases at V and 7 bases at J; junction bases unmatched: 12.